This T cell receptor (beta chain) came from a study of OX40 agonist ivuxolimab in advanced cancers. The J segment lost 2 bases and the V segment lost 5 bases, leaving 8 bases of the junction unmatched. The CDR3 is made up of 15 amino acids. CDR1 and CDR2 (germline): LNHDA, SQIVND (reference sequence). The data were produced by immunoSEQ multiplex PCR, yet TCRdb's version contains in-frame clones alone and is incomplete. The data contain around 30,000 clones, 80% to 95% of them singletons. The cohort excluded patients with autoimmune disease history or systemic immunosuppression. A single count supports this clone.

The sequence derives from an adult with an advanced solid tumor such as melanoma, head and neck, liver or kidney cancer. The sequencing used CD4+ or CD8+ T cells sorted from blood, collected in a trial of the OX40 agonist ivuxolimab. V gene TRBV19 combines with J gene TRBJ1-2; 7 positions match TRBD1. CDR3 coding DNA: TGTGCCAGTAGTCATATCGGGACAGAGAACTATGGCTACACCTTC. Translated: CASSHIGTENYGYTF.